This entry is about one T cell receptor (beta chain). Its specificity is unknown. The sample is drawn from a study of cytomegalovirus exposure and HLA in healthy donors. The study's findings and limits: Later work found that TCR association rates differed between HLA loci; DRB1 had the most and HLA-C the fewest.

Sampled while nominally healthy, donors likely had unrecorded immune exposures. PCR amplification relied on 60 Vbeta primers (plus 13 Jbeta primers). Data came from immunoSEQ multiplex PCR; TCRdb stores just in-frame clones and leaves some out. Among some 100,000 clones listed, 70% to 80% were seen once. Germline V gives CDR1 MNHNY, CDR2 SVGAGI (reference sequence). The CDR3 spans 16 residues. V dropped 8 bases and J dropped 0; count of bases not matched to a gene: 10. Sequencing was performed on PBMCs. The rearrangement joins TRBV6-6 to TRBJ2-4; 7 positions match TRBD2. The clonotype originates from a female donor in good health and CMV-seronegative. CDR3 sequence reads: CASEGRDPLAKNIQYF. The DNA of the CDR3 is TGTGCCAGCGAGGGGAGGGACCCTCTAGCCAAAAACATTCAGTACTTC.